What follows are 24 T cell receptor beta chains derived from one specimen sequenced in a study of T cell repertoires in ileal Crohn's disease. The assay was immunoSEQ multiplex PCR, and TCRdb's table has in-frame clones only and misses some. The sample lists approximately 5,400 clones, 82% occurring once. Material: ileal tissue. These receptor sequences come from an adult with Crohn's disease.

The chain uses TRBV30 and TRBJ1-3; tentative D call: TRBD1 (6 bases). CDR1 is GTSNPN and CDR2 is SVGIG in the germline V gene (reference sequence). The CDR3 consists of 15 residues. V was pared by 2 bases and J by 4 bases, with 15 bases between. The CDR3: CAWSFGAGAGNTIYF. The DNA for the CDR3 is TGTGCCTGGAGTTTCGGGGCAGGGGCGGGAAACACCATATATTTT.

The V call is TRBV27, the J call TRBJ2-3; 10 positions agree with TRBD1. This CDR3 contains 12 residues. From germline, CDR1 is MNHEY and CDR2 SMNVEV (reference sequence). With V trimmed by 6 bases and J by 6 bases, 0 bases remained unmatched. The CDR3: CASRTGGDTQYF. CDR3 DNA sequence: TGTGCCAGCAGGACAGGGGGCGATACGCAGTATTTT.

This clone has only a few counts. The genes are TRBV27 and TRBJ1-2; 8 bases are shared with TRBD1. Looked up from germline, CDR1 is MNHEY and CDR2 is SMNVEV (reference sequence). The ends lost 6 bases at V and 3 bases at J; junction bases unmatched: 12. The CDR3 runs to 16 residues. As DNA, the CDR3 is TGTGCCAGCAGGTTGGTTGGGCAGGGGGCGGACTATGGCTACACCTTC. Translated: CASRLVGQGADYGYTF.

This clone has a handful of counts. This chain joins TRBV5-6 and TRBJ2-1, with a possible D match to TRBD1 (5 bases). V was cut by 3 bases and J by 6 bases, with 7 bases left in between. The CDR3 contains 12 residues. The germline V gene has CDR1 SGHDT and CDR2 YYEEEE. The CDR3 spells CASSSQGNEQFF. CDR3 bases: TGTGCCAGCAGCTCCCAGGGCAATGAGCAGTTCTTC.

The chain uses TRBV7-6 and TRBJ1-1; D unclear. The length of the CDR3 is 16 residues. Trimming removed 4 bases at V and 1 base at J, with 16 bases between. The germline CDR1 and CDR2 sequences are SGHVS and FNYEAQ. CDR3 DNA: TGTGCCAGCAGCTACGACCGAGGGAGGTGGAACACTGAAGCTTTCTTT. Translating gives CASSYDRGRWNTEAFF. Using reference TRBV7-6 and TRBJ1-1 for the parts outside the CDR3, the full variable domain is GAGVSQSPRYKVTKRGQDVALRCDPISGHVSLYWYRQALGQGPEFLTYFNYEAQQDKSGLPNDRFSAERPEGSISTLTIQRTEQRDSAMYRCASSYDRGRWNTEAFFGQGTRLTVV.

The rearrangement joins TRBV9 to TRBJ2-7; a weak D match, TRBD2 (6 bases). The CDR3 loop spans 16 amino acids. CDR1 and CDR2 (germline): SGDLS, YYNGEE. The V end was cut by 4 bases, the J end by 4 bases, with 21 bases between. The CDR3 region is CASSPHLRTKLYEQYF. The CDR3 DNA is TGTGCCAGCAGCCCACACCTGAGGACTAAGCTATACGAGCAGTACTTC.

This chain uses TRBV28 with TRBJ1-1; TRBD1 might be the D (6 bases). The CDR3 totals 13 residues. V was cut by 6 bases and J by 7 bases, with 15 bases left in between. Germline CDR1 reads MDHEN; CDR2 reads SYDVKM. The DNA for the CDR3 is TGTGCCAGCAGGTCTTCAAACAGGGTTGAAGCTTTCTTT. Translating it yields CASRSSNRVEAFF.

The chain carries TRBV27 and TRBJ1-2, with no clear D. This CDR3 has 12 residues. The V end was cut by 1 base, the J end by 6 bases, with 6 bases between. Germline CDR1 MNHEY, CDR2 SMNVEV (reference sequence). In DNA form, the CDR3 reads TGTGCCAGCAGTTTATACGGTGATGGCTACACCTTC. Amino acid sequence: CASSLYGDGYTF.

CDR3 nucleotides: TGTGCCAGCAGTACCGGCGGGGGCGCGGGTCATGGCTACACCTTC. Translation: CASSTGGGAGHGYTF. The chain carries TRBV28 and TRBJ1-2; maybe TRBD1 (6 bases). Per germline, CDR1 MDHEN and CDR2 SYDVKM. The V end was cut by 5 bases, the J end by 6 bases, with 19 bases between. The CDR3 runs to 15 residues.

The chain combines TRBV4-3 with TRBJ1-6; 8 bases are shared with TRBD1. CDR1 is LGHNA and CDR2 is YSLEER in the germline V gene. The CDR3 has 18 amino acids. Germline trimming cut 0 bases from V and 4 bases from J; bases unmatched to any gene: 8. The CDR3 region is CASSQEILGQAYNSPLHF. Written as DNA, the CDR3 is TGCGCCAGCAGCCAAGAAATTTTGGGACAGGCTTATAATTCACCCCTCCACTTT.

This chain uses TRBV6-5 with TRBJ1-1; 8 bases fit TRBD1. V lost 6 bases, J lost 0 bases, and 6 bases stayed unmatched. The CDR3 has 15 amino acids. Germline CDR1 MNHEY, CDR2 SVGAGI. This chain's CDR3 is CASSLGQGMNTEAFF. CDR3 bases: TGTGCCAGCAGCCTCGGACAGGGAATGAACACTGAAGCTTTCTTT.

In its sample, this clone was seen a few times. The chain couples TRBV7-2 to TRBJ2-7; no reliable D call. V was cut by 1 base and J by 5 bases, with 9 bases left in between. CDR1 and CDR2 (germline): SGHTA, FQGNSA. CDR3 length equals 13 residues. CDR3 sequence reads: CASSLDNSHEQYF. In DNA form, the CDR3 reads TGTGCCAGCAGCTTAGACAATTCCCACGAGCAGTACTTC.

In the case of this clone: One end of the junction fails to match germline, which may point to a read error. The chain links TRBV6-5 to TRBJ2-2; TRBD2 matches at 10 bases. The CDR3 loop spans 13 amino acids. Germline CDR1 reads MNHEY; CDR2 reads SVGAGI. For the CDR3, the DNA is TGTGACAGCGGGGGGGCCTTGGTCGGGGAGCTGTTTTTT. Amino acid sequence: CDSGGALVGELFF.

For the CDR3, the DNA is TGTGCCAGCAGCCCCCTCCGGTCCGGGGTGGGCAATGAGCAGTTCTTC. As protein: CASSPLRSGVGNEQFF. The genes are TRBV14 and TRBJ2-1; a weak D match, TRBD2 (5 bases). This CDR3 is 16 amino acids long. Germline V gives CDR1 SGHDN, CDR2 FVKESK. Trimming stripped 4 bases from V and 6 bases from J, with 19 bases between.

The rearrangement links TRBV19 to TRBJ2-6, with D hard to call. Germline-derived CDR1 and CDR2 are LNHDA and SQIVND (reference sequence). This CDR3 region has 15 residues. Trimming took off 7 bases at V and 2 bases at J, with 12 bases between the two ends. Written as DNA, the CDR3 is TGTGCCAGTATGTCCAGTAGCCCTGGGGCCAACGTCCTGACTTTC. It translates to CASMSSSPGANVLTF.

The genes are TRBV6-6 and TRBJ2-7, with TRBD1 matching over 11 bases. The CDR3 runs 15 residues. Germline V gene data show CDR1 as MNHNY and CDR2 as SVGAGI (reference sequence). The V and J ends lost 6 bases and 7 bases, in that order; junction bases with no gene match: 11. Here the CDR3 DNA reads TGTGCCAGCAGGTTAGGGCCAGGGACAGGGGGTGAGCAGTACTTC. Its translation: CASRLGPGTGGEQYF.

In this sample, this clone turned up a few times. This chain uses TRBV5-1 with TRBJ2-2, with D possibly being TRBD1 (5 bases). Deletions cut 1 base from V and 7 bases from J, with 8 bases between. Germline CDR1 is SGHRS and CDR2 is YFSETQ. The CDR3 length is 13 residues. The CDR3 coding sequence is TGCGCCAGCAGCTTGAGGGGTGGCGGGGAGCTGTTTTTT. Protein product: CASSLRGGGELFF.

The chain combines TRBV10-3 with TRBJ2-5; no clear D. Near its end, the DNA agrees better with TRBJ2-7, so the J call may be wrong. Germline assignment: CDR1 ENHRY and CDR2 SYGVKD. This CDR3 is 12 amino acids long. The chain's CDR3 is CAISESGYEQYF. CDR3 sequence (DNA): TGTGCCATCAGTGAGTCGGGCTACGAGCAGTACTTC.

V gene TRBV6-1 combines with J gene TRBJ2-7, with 10 bases matching TRBD2. V was clipped by 1 base and J by 4 bases; unmatched bases: 4. Germline lookup yields CDR1 MNHNS and CDR2 SASEGT. This CDR3 has 15 amino acids. The CDR3 loop is CASSEGPSGSYEQYF. CDR3 nucleotides: TGTGCCAGCAGTGAAGGCCCTAGCGGGAGTTACGAGCAGTACTTC.

This rearrangement joins TRBV7-2 to TRBJ2-1; D possibly corresponds to TRBD1 (6 bases). Germline V gene data show CDR1 as SGHTA and CDR2 as FQGNSA. With 4 bases removed from V and 6 bases from J, the gap between germline ends came to 13 bases. This CDR3 is 14 amino acids long. CDR3 coding DNA: TGTGCCAGCAGCTCATGGGACAAAGGCAATGAGCAGTTCTTC. The encoded protein is CASSSWDKGNEQFF.

The chain carries TRBV27 and TRBJ1-4; 7 nucleotides agree with TRBD1. This CDR3 spans 14 amino acids. V lost 3 bases, J lost 2 bases, and 0 bases stayed unmatched. The germline V gene encodes CDR1 MNHEY and CDR2 SMNVEV (reference sequence). The CDR3 sequence: CASSLTGTNEKLFF. The CDR3 DNA reads TGTGCCAGCAGTTTGACAGGGACTAATGAAAAACTGTTTTTT.

The chain uses TRBV19 and TRBJ1-4; weak D call: TRBD1 (5 bases). The ends were cut back, 4 bases at V and 8 bases at J, with 17 bases in the middle. CDR3 length: 15 amino acids. Germline loops: CDR1 LNHDA, CDR2 SQIVND (reference sequence). CDR3: CASSNGGRALEKLFF. The DNA for the CDR3 is TGTGCCAGTAGTAACGGTGGCAGGGCTTTGGAAAAACTGTTTTTT.

This CDR3 is CASSAFGYEQYF. The CDR3 DNA reads as TGCGCCAGCAGTGCGTTCGGCTACGAGCAGTACTTC. J is TRBJ2-7 and V is TRBV10-1; D is undetermined. The CDR3 runs to 12 residues. V lost 4 bases and J lost 3, with 7 bases in between. Germline V gene sequence: CDR1 WNHNN, CDR2 SYGVQD (reference sequence).

This sequence joins TRBV5-1 and TRBJ2-5; 7 nucleotides align to TRBD2. This CDR3 region has 16 residues. CDR1 and CDR2 (germline): SGHRS, YFSETQ. V lost 1 base and J lost 5; bases outside the gene matches: 11. The CDR3 sequence is CASSLFGGGPGETQYF. The CDR3 DNA follows: TGCGCCAGCAGCTTGTTTGGGGGAGGGCCTGGGGAGACCCAGTACTTC.